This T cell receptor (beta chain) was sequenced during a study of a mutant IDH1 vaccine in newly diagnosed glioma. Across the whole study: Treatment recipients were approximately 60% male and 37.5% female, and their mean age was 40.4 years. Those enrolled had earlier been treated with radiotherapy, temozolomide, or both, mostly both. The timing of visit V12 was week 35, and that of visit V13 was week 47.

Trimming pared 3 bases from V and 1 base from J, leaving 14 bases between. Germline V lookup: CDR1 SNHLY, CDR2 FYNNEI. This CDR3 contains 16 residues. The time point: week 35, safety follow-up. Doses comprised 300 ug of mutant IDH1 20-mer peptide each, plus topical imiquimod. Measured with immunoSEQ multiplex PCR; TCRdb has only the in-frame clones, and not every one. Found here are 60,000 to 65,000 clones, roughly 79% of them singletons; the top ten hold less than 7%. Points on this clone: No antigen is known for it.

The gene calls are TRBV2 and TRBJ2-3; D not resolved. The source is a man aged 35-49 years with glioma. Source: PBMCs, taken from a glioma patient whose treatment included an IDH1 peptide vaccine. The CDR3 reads CASSDVGRSGTDTQYF. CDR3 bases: TGTGCCAGCAGTGATGTTGGCAGGTCCGGCACAGATACGCAGTATTTT.